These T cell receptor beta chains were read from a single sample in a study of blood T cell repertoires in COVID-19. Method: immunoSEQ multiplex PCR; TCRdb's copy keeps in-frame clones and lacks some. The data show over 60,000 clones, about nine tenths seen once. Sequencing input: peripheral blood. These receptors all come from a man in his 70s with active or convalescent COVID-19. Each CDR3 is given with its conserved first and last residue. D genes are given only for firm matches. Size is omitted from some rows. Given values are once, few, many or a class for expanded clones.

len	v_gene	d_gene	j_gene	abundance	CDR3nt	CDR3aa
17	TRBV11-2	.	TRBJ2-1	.	TGTGCCAGCAGCTTAGGAGGGAGGCGCGGCCCCCACAATGAGCAGTTCTTC	CASSLGGRRGPHNEQFF
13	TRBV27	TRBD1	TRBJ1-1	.	TGTGCCAGCAGTACGACAGGGTCGGCGGAAGCTTTCTTT	CASSTTGSAEAFF
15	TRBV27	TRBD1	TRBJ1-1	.	TGTGCCAGCAGTTTTGTGGCAGGGGGCAGGACTGAAGCTTTCTTT	CASSFVAGGRTEAFF
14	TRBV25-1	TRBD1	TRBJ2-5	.	TGTGCCAGCAGTGAACAGGGGGTAGGGGAGACCCAGTACTTC	CASSEQGVGETQYF
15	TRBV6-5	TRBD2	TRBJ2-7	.	TGTGCCAGCAGAGCCGGACTAGCGGGAGTGGACGAGCAGTACTTC	CASRAGLAGVDEQYF
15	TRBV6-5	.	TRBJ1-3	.	TGTGCCAGCGGCCGGACACCCGACTCTGGAAACACCATATATTTT	CASGRTPDSGNTIYF
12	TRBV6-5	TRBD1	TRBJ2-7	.	TGTGCCAGCATGGGACAGACCTACGAGCAGTACTTC	CASMGQTYEQYF
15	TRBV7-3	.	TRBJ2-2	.	TGTGCCAGCAGCTTCGCTGGACTCAACACCGGGGAGCTGTTTTTT	CASSFAGLNTGELFF
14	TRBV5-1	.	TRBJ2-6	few	TGCGCCAGCAGCTTGGGCGCTGGGGCCAACGTCCTGACTTTC	CASSLGAGANVLTF
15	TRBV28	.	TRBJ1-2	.	TGTGCCAGCAGTTTATGGGTTAGGGGTTCTTGGGGCTACACCTTC	CASSLWVRGSWGYTF
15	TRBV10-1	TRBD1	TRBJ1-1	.	TGCGCCAGACTCGGACAGGGAATGACGAACACTGAAGCTTTCTTT	CARLGQGMTNTEAFF
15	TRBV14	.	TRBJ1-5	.	TGTGCCAGCAGCCAAGATTTGCGGTACAATCAGCCCCAGCATTTT	CASSQDLRYNQPQHF
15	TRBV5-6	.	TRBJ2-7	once	TGTGCCAGCAGCCCCACCACGGACAGCAACTACGAGCAGTACTTC	CASSPTTDSNYEQYF
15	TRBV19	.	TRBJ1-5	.	TGTGCCAGTACCTCCTCCGGAGGGCCAGATCAGCCCCAGCATTTT	CASTSSGGPDQPQHF
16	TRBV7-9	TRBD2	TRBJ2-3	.	TGTGCCAGCAGCCCCCGGACTAGCGCGCCTACAGATACGCAGTATTTT	CASSPRTSAPTDTQYF
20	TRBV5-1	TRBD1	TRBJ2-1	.	TGCGCCAGCAGCTCGGGACAGCCACGTTTCCGGAAAGCGGCCTACAATGAGCAGTTCTTC	CASSSGQPRFRKAAYNEQFF
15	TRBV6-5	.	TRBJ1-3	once	TGTGCCAGCACTGTCGGGTCATTGCATGGAAACACCATATATTTT	CASTVGSLHGNTIYF
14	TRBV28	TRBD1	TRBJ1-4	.	TGTGCCAGGAAAGACAGGGTGATAGTTGAAAAACTGTTTTTT	CARKDRVIVEKLFF
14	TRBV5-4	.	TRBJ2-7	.	TGTGCCAGCAGTCATGATAGGGAGGCGTACGAGCAGTACTTC	CASSHDREAYEQYF
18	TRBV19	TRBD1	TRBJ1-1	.	TGTGCCAGTAGTATTCAACTACACCGGACAGGAATGAACACTGAAGCTTTCTTT	CASSIQLHRTGMNTEAFF
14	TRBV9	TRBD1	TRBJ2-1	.	TGTGCCAGCAGGGGACAGAGCTCCTACAATGAGCAGTTCTTC	CASRGQSSYNEQFF
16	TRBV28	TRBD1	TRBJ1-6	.	TGTGCCAGCAGTTCTCCTACAGGGGGGGGTAATTCACCCCTCCACTTT	CASSSPTGGGNSPLHF
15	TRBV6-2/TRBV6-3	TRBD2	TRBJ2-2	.	TGTGCCAGCAGTAAAGGACTAGCGGGAGCCGGGGAGCTGTTTTTT	CASSKGLAGAGELFF
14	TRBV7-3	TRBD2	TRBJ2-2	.	TGTGCCAGCAGCCTCGGACTAGCCGCCGGGGAGCTGTTTTTT	CASSLGLAAGELFF
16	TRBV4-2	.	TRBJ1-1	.	TGTGCCAGCAGCCATCCCGCCCGGGGGGCGAACACTGAAGCTTTCTTT	CASSHPARGANTEAFF
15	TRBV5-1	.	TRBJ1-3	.	TGCGCCAGCAGCCCCTCCGGGGGGGCTGGAAACACCATATATTTT	CASSPSGGAGNTIYF
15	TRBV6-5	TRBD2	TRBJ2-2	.	TGTGCCAGCAGACTTAGCGGGGGAAACACCGGGGAGCTGTTTTTT	CASRLSGGNTGELFF
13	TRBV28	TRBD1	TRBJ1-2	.	TGTGCCAGCACGACAGGGGGCAACTATGGCTACACCTTC	CASTTGGNYGYTF
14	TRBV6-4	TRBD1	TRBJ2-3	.	TGTGCCAGCAGTGTGGACAGGGCTACAGATACGCAGTATTTT	CASSVDRATDTQYF
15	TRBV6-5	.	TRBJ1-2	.	TGTGCCAGCGTAGGCCGGGCATCCTCGTGGGGCGGCTACACCTTC	CASVGRASSWGGYTF
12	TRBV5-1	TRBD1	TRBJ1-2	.	TGCGCCAGCAGCACAGGACAGGTCGGCTACACCTTC	CASSTGQVGYTF
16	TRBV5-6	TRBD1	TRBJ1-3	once	TGTGCCAGCAGCAGGGGACAGGGGGTCTCTGGAAACACCATATATTTT	CASSRGQGVSGNTIYF
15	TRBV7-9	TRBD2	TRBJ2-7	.	TGTGCCAGCAGCCCCGGGAGCGGGAGAGGATACGAGCAGTACTTC	CASSPGSGRGYEQYF
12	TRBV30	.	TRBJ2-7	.	TGTGCCTGGAGTCGGGACAACTACGAGCAGTACTTC	CAWSRDNYEQYF
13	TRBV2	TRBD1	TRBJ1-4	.	TGTGCCAGCAGTGAGGGACAGTTTGGAAAACTGTTTTTT	CASSEGQFGKLFF
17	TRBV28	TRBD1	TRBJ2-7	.	TGTGCCAGCAGTGCTCCCCCCGGGGGACAGGGGACCTACGAGCAGTACTTC	CASSAPPGGQGTYEQYF
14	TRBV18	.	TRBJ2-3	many	TGTGCCAGCTCACCGCAAAGGGGTCGGGATACGCAGTATTTT	CASSPQRGRDTQYF
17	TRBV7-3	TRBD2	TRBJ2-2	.	TGTGCCAGCAGCTTCCCGGGACTAGCCGGTAGCACCGGGGAGCTGTTTTTT	CASSFPGLAGSTGELFF
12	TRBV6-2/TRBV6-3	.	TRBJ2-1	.	TGTGCCAGCAGCCAAGTCGGGAGTCAGCAGTTCTTC	CASSQVGSQQFF
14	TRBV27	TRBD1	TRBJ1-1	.	TGTGCCAGCAGGGGGGACAGGCGGGTCACTGAAGCTTTCTTT	CASRGDRRVTEAFF
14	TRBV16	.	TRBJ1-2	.	TGTGCCAGCAGCCTTCGTCAAGGAGGCTATGGCTACACCTTC	CASSLRQGGYGYTF